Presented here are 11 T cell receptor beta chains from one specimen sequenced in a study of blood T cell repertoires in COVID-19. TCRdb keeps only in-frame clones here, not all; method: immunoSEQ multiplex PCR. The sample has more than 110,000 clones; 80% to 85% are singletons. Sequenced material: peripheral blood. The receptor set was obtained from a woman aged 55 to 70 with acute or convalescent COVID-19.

CDR3 DNA: TGTGCCAGCAGCCCCAGGAGTGGGGCGATGAGCACAGATACGCAGTATTTT. Translation gives CASSPRSGAMSTDTQYF. The rearrangement uses TRBV7-3 and TRBJ2-3, with D maybe TRBD1 (5 bases). The CDR3 spans 17 residues. The V end was cut by 5 bases, the J end by 0 bases, with 18 bases between. Per germline, CDR1 SGHTA and CDR2 FQGTGA.

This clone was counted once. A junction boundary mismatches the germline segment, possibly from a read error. CDR3 coding DNA: TGTGCCGGCAGTGAAGCCGGGAGGGATCAGCCCCAGCATTTT. Its protein is CAGSEAGRDQPQHF. The chain carries TRBV6-1 and TRBJ1-5; D ambiguous. The CDR3 contains 14 residues. CDR1 MNHNS and CDR2 SASEGT come from the germline V gene.

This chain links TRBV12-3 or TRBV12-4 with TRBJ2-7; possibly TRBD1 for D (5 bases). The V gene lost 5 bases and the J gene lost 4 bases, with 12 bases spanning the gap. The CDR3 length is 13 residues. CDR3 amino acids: CASSLTSGYEQYF. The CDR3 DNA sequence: TGTGCCAGCAGTCTTACCTCAGGGTACGAGCAGTACTTC.

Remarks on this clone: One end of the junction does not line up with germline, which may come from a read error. The CDR3 nucleotides read TGTGCCAGCAGAGAAGGGACAGAACATATCCTCAATCAGCCCCAGCATTTT. Translating gives CASREGTEHILNQPQHF. The chain uses TRBV2 and TRBJ1-5; 7 nucleotides align to TRBD1. CDR1 and CDR2 (germline): SNHLY, FYNNEI. There are 17 residues in the CDR3.

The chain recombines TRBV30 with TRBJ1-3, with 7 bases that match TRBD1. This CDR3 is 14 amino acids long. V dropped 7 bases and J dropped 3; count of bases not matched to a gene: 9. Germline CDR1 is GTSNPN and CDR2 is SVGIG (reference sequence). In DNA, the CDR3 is TGTGCCTACAGGGGAAGGCAATATGGAAACACCATATATTTT. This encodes CAYRGRQYGNTIYF.

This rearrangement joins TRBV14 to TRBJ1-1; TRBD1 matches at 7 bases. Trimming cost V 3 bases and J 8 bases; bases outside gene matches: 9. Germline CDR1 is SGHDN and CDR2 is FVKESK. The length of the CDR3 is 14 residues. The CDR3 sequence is CASSHWTGGWEAFF. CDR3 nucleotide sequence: TGTGCCAGCAGCCATTGGACAGGAGGTTGGGAAGCTTTCTTT. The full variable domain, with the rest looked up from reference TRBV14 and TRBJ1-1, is EAGVTQFPSHSVIEKGQTVTLRCDPISGHDNLYWYRRVMGKEIKFLLHFVKESKQDESGMPNNRFLAERTGGTYSTLKVQPAELEDSGVYFCASSHWTGGWEAFFGQGTRLTVV.

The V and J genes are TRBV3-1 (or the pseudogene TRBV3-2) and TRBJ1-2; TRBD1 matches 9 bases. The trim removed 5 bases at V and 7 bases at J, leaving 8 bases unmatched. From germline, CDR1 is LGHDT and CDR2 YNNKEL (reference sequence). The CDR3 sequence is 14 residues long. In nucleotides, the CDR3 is TGTGCCAGCAGCGTACAGGGGGCCGAAGGTGGCTACACCTTC. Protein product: CASSVQGAEGGYTF.

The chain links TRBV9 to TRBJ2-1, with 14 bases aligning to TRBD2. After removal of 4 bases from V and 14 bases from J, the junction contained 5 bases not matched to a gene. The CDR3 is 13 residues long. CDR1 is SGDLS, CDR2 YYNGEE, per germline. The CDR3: CASSPQTSGREFF. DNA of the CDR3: TGTGCCAGCAGCCCCCAGACTAGCGGGAGGGAGTTCTTC. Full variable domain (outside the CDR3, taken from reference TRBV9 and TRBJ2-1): DSGVTQTPKHLITATGQRVTLRCSPRSGDLSVYWYQQSLDQGLQFLIQYYNGEERAKGNILERFSAQQFPDLHSELNLSSLELGDSALYFCASSPQTSGREFFGPGTRLTVL.

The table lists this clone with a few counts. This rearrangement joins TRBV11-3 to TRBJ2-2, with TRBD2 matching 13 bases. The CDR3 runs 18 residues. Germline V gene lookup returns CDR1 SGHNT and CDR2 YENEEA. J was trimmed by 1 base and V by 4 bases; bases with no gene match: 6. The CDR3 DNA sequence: TGTGCCAGCAGCTCGGGACTAGCGGGAAGCCTGAACACCGGGGAGCTGTTTTTT. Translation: CASSSGLAGSLNTGELFF.

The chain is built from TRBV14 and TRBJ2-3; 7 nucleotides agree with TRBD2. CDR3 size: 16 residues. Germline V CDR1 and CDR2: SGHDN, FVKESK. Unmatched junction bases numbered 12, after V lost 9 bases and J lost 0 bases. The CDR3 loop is CASAVGLAASTDTQYF. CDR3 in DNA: TGTGCCAGTGCTGTGGGTCTAGCGGCTAGCACAGATACGCAGTATTTT.

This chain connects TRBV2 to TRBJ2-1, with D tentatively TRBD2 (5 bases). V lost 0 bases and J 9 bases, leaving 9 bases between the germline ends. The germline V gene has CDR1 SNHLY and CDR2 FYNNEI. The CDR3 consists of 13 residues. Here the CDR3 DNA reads TGTGCCAGCAGTGAAGCCCCCCGGGGTGAGCAGTTCTTC. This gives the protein CASSEAPRGEQFF.